This record looks at one TCR beta chain sequence and its context. The target antigen is unknown. The sample comes from a study of cytomegalovirus exposure and HLA in healthy donors. 13 Jbeta primers and 60 Vbeta primers were used for the PCR. The repertoire was sequenced with immunoSEQ multiplex PCR; TCRdb's copy has only in-frame clones and lacks some. The table records about 96,000 clones, approximately 75% of them present only once. The trim removed 0 bases at V and 6 bases at J, leaving 7 bases unmatched. CDR1 is SNHLY, CDR2 FYNNEI, per germline. This CDR3 comprises 17 residues. General observations from the study: There were around 160 TCR beta chains listed as cytomegalovirus-associated. An observed cluster of highly shared sequence variants was recorded as a likely sequencing artifact. Rare TCR sequences dominated, though some public TCRs recurred in many donors.

The sequenced sample consisted of PBMCs. This clonotype originated in a woman in her seventies in good health and CMV-seropositive. The chain recombines TRBV2 with TRBJ1-5, with 11 bases matching TRBD1. CDR3 in amino acids: CASSEAGGQGAGQPQHF. In nucleotides, the CDR3 is TGTGCCAGCAGTGAAGCGGGAGGACAGGGGGCAGGTCAGCCCCAGCATTTT.